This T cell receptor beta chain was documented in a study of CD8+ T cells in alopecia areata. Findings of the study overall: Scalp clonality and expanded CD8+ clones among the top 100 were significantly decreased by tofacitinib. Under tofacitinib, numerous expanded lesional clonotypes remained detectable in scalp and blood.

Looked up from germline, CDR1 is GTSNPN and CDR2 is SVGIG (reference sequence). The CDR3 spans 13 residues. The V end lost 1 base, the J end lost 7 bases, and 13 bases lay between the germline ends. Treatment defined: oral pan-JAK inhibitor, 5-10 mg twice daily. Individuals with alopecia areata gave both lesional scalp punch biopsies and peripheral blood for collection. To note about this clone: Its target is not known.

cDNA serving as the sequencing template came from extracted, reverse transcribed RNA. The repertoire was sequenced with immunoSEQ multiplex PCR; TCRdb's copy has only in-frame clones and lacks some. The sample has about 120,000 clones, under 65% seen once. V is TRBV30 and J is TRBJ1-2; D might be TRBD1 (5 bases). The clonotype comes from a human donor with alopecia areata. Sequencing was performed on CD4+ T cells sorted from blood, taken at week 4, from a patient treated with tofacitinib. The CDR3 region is CAWSGRTDSGYTF. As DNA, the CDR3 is TGTGCCTGGAGTGGAAGAACAGACAGTGGCTACACCTTC.